Described below is a single T cell receptor beta chain sequence and its context. Profiled with immunoSEQ multiplex PCR; TCRdb holds only in-frame clones, not every one. Among fewer than 25,000 clones listed, around nine tenths were seen once. This record comes from a study of T cells in localized non-small cell lung cancer. Germline V lookup: CDR1 SGHNT, CDR2 YYREEE (reference sequence). This CDR3 has 15 residues. V was shortened by 1 base and J by 2 bases, with 12 bases between the two germline ends. The clonotype comes from a male donor aged 60 or older with stage I squamous cell lung carcinoma. Sequencing was performed on peripheral blood, taken before any cancer treatment. The rearrangement links TRBV5-4 to TRBJ2-5, with D perhaps TRBD1 (6 bases). The chain's CDR3 is CASSLRQGNQETQYF. The CDR3 coding sequence is TGTGCCAGCAGCTTGAGGCAGGGGAATCAAGAGACCCAGTACTTC.